This T cell receptor beta chain was profiled in a study of T cell responses to AZD1222 COVID-19 vaccine. Using immunoSEQ multiplex PCR, the repertoire was profiled, and TCRdb retains in-frame clones only, with some absent. The sample shows approximately 100,000 clones, approximately 90% of them seen only once. Pooling was applied to second doses at about 4 or about 12 weeks. As concerns this clone: Its antigen is unknown.

Trimming left V 4 bases short and J 4 bases short, with 14 bases between. The germline V gene encodes CDR1 SGHRS and CDR2 YFSETQ. This CDR3 comprises 14 residues. Study outcomes and limitations: Vaccine-related CD4 TCRs covered spike, predominating at 160-218 and 743-854. It should be noted that donors were predominantly white British and more often female, and clonal diversity was possibly underestimated.

The TCR comes from an adult who received the AZD1222 COVID-19 vaccine. The material was peripheral blood, obtained 28 days after the second AZD1222 dose. This chain uses TRBV5-1 with TRBJ1-1; no clear D gene. The CDR3 region has the DNA TGCGCCAGCAGCCCTCGACCTACCAGCACTGAAGCTTTCTTT. Its protein product is CASSPRPTSTEAFF.